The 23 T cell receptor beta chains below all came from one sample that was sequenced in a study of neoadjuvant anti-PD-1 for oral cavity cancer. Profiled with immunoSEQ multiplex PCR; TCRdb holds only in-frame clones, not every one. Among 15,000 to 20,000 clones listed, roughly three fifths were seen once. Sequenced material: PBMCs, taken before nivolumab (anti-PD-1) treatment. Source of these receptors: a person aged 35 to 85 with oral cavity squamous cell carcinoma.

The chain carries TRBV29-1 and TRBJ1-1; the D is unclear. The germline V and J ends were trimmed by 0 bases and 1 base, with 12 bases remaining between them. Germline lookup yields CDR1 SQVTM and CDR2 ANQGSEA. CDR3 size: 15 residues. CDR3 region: CSVEDLTVRNTEAFF. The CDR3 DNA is TGCAGCGTTGAAGATCTAACGGTTAGGAACACTGAAGCTTTCTTT.

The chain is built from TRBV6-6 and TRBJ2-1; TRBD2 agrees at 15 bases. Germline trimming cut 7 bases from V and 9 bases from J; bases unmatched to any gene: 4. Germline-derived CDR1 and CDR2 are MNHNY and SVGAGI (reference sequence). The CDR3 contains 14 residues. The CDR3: CASIRTSGRGEQFF. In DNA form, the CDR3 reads TGTGCCAGCATCCGGACTAGCGGGAGGGGTGAGCAGTTCTTC.

DNA for the CDR3: TGTGCCAGCAGGGATTCGGGCCTACCCTCACCAGATACGCAGTATTTT. Its translation is CASRDSGLPSPDTQYF. The V call is TRBV6-6, the J call TRBJ2-3; D uncertain. Germline CDR1 and CDR2: MNHNY and SVGAGI (reference sequence). The CDR3 consists of 16 residues. The V and J ends lost 6 bases and 4 bases respectively, with 20 bases between them.

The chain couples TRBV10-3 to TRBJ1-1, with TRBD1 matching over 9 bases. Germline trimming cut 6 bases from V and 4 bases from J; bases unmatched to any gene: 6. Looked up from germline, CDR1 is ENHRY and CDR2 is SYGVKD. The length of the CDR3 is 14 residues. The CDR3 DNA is TGTGCCATCAGGGGGACAGGGTCTAGCACTGAAGCTTTCTTT. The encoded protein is CAIRGTGSSTEAFF.

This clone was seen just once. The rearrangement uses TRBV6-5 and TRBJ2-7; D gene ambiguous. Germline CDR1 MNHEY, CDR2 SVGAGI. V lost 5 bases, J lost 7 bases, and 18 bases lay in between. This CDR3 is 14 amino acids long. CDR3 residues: CASSEHLQMGEQYF. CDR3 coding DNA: TGTGCCAGCAGTGAACACCTCCAAATGGGAGAGCAGTACTTC.

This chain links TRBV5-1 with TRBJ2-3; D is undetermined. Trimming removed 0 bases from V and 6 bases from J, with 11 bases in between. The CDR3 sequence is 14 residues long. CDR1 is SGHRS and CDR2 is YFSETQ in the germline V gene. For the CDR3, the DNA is TGCGCCAGCAGCTTGGAAAGAGACCGCGATACGCAGTATTTT. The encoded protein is CASSLERDRDTQYF.

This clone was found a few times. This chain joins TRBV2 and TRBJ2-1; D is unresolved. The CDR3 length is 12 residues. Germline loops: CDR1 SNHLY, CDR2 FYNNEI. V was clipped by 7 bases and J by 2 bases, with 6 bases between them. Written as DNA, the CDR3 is TGTGCCAGCAAGGAAGCCTACAATGAGCAGTTCTTC. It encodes CASKEAYNEQFF.

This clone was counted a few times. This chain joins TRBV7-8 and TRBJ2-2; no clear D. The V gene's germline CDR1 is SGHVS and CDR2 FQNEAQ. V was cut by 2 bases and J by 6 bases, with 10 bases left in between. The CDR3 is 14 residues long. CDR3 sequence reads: CASSLFRMAGELFF. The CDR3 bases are TGTGCCAGCAGCTTATTTCGGATGGCCGGGGAGCTGTTTTTT.

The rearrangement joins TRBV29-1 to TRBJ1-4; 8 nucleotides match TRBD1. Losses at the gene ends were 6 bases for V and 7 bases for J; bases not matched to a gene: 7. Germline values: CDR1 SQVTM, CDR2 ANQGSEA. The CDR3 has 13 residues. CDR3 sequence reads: CSVAGGGGEKLFF. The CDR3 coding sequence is TGCAGCGTCGCAGGGGGCGGGGGTGAAAAACTGTTTTTT. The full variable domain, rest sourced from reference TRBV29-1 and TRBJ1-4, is SAVISQKPSRDICQRGTSLTIQCQVDSQVTMMFWYRQQPGQSLTLIATANQGSEATYESGFVIDKFPISRPNLTFSTLTVSNMSPEDSSIYLCSVAGGGGEKLFFGSGTQLSVL.

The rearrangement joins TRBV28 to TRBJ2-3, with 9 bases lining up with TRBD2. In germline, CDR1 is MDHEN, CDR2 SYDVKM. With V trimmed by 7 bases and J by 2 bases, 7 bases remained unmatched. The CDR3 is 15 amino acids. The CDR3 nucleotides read TGTGCCAGCAATCCCAGCGGGGGGCACACAGATACGCAGTATTTT. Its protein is CASNPSGGHTDTQYF.

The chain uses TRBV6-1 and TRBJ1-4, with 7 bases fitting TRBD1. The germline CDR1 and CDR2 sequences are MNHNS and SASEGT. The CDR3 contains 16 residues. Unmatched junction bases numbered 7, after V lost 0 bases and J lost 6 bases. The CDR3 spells CASSEAGGGGDEKLFF. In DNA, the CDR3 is TGTGCCAGCAGTGAAGCGGGGGGAGGGGGCGATGAAAAACTGTTTTTT.

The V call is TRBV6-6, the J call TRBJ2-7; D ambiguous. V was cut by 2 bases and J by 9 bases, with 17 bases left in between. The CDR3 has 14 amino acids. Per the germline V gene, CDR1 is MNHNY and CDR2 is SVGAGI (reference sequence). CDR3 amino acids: CASSYNQARSGQYF. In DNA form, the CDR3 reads TGTGCCAGCAGTTACAACCAGGCCAGGTCTGGGCAGTACTTC.

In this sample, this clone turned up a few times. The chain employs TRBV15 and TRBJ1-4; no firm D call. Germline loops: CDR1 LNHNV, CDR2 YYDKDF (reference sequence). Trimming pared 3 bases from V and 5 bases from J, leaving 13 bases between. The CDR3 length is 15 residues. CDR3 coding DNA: TGTGCCACCAGCAGTTTGGCGGCTCTAAATGAAAAACTGTTTTTT. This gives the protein CATSSLAALNEKLFF.

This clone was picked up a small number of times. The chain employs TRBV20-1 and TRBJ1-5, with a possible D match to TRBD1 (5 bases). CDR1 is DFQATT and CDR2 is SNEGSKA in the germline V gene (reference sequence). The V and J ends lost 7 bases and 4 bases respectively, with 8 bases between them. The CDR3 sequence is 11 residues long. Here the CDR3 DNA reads TGCAGTGTCGGGGGGAATCAGCCCCAGCATTTT. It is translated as CSVGGNQPQHF.

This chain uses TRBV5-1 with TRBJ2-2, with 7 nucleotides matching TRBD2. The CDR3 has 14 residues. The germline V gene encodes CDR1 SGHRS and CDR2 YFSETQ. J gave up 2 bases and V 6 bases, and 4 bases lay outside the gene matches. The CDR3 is CASKLAANTGELFF. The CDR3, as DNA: TGCGCCAGCAAGCTAGCGGCTAACACCGGGGAGCTGTTTTTT. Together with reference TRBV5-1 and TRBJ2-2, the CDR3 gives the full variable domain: KAGVTQTPRYLIKTRGQQVTLSCSPISGHRSVSWYQQTPGQGLQFLFEYFSETQRNKGNFPGRFSGRQFSNSRSEMNVSTLELGDSALYLCASKLAANTGELFFGEGSRLTVL.

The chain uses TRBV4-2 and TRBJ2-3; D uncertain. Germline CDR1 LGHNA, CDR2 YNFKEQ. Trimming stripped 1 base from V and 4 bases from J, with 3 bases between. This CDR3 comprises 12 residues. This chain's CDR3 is CASSQASDTQYF. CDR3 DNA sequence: TGTGCCAGCAGCCAAGCCTCAGATACGCAGTATTTT.

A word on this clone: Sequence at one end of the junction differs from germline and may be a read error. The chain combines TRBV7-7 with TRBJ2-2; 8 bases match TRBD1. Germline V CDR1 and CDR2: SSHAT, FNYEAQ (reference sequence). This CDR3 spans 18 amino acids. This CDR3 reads CASSPAPHGTGGGGELFF. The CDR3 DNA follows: TGTGCTAGCAGCCCAGCCCCCCACGGGACAGGTGGAGGGGGGGAGCTGTTTTTT.

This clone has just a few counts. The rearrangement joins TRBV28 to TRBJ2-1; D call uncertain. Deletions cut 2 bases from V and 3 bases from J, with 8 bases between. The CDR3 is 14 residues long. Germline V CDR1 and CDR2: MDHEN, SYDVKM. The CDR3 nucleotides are TGTGCCAGCAGTTTACCCAGTAGCTACAATGAGCAGTTCTTC. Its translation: CASSLPSSYNEQFF.

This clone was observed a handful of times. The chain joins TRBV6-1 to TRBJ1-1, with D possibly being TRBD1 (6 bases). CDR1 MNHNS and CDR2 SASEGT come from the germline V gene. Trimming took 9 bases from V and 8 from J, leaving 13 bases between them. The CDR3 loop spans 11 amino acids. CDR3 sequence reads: CASEGQIEAFF. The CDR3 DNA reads TGTGCCAGTGAAGGACAGATCGAAGCTTTCTTT.

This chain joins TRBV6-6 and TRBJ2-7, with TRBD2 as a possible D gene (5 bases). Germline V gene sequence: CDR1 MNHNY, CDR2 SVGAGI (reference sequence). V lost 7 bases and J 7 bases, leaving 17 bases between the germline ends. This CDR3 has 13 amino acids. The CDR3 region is CASNAGDRLEQYF. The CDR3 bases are TGTGCCAGCAACGCCGGGGATCGCCTTGAGCAGTACTTC.

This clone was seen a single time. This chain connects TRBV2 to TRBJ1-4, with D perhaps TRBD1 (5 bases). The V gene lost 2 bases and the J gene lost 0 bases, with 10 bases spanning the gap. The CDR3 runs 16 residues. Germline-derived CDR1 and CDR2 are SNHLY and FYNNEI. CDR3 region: CASSEFRDPTNEKLFF. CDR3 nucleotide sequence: TGTGCCAGCAGTGAATTCCGGGACCCAACTAATGAAAAACTGTTTTTT.

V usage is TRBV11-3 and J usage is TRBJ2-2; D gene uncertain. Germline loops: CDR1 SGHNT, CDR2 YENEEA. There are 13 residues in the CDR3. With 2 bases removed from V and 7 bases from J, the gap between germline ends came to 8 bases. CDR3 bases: TGTGCCAGCAGCTTAAATCCTGGCGGGGAGCTGTTTTTT. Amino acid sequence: CASSLNPGGELFF.

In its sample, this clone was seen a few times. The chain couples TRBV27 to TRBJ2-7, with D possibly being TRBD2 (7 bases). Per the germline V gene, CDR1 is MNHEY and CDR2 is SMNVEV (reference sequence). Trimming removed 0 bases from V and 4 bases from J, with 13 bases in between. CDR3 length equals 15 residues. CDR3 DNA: TGTGCCAGCAGTTTATCAGGGGGTAGCGGGTACGAGCAGTACTTC. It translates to CASSLSGGSGYEQYF.